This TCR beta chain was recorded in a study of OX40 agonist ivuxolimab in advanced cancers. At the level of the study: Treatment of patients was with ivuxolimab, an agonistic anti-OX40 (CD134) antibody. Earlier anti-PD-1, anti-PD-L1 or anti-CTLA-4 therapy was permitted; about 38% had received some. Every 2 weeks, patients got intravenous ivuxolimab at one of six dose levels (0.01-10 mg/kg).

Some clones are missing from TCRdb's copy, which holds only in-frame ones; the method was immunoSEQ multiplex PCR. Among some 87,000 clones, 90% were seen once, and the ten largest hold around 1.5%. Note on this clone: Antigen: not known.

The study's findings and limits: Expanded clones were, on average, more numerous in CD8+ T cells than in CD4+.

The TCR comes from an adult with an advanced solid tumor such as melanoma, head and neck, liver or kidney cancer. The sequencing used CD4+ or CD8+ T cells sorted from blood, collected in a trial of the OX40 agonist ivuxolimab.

The CDR3 protein is CASSPPGREKLFF. In nucleotides, the CDR3 is TGTGCCAGCAGCCCCCCAGGCAGGGAAAAACTGTTTTTT. J is TRBJ1-4 and V is TRBV9; D not resolved. V shed 4 bases and J shed 8 bases, with 12 bases lying between them. The CDR3 extends over 13 amino acids. Germline V CDR1 and CDR2: SGDLS, YYNGEE.